This T cell receptor (beta chain) was found in a study of Ad26.COV2.S vaccination and SARS-CoV-2 variants. Sequenced by immunoSEQ multiplex PCR; TCRdb stores in-frame clones only, minus some. Counted here are 350,000 to 450,000 clones, about 90% occurring once; the ten biggest clones make up about 3.8%. CDR3 length: 15 residues. V lost 5 bases and J lost 2; bases outside the gene matches: 8. CDR1 LGHDT and CDR2 YNNKEL come from the germline V gene (reference sequence). The chain is built from TRBV3-1 (or the pseudogene TRBV3-2) and TRBJ1-2; 7 bases line up with TRBD1. The sequences come from peripheral blood, collected after recovery from COVID-19. This clonotype was sampled from a human donor who had recovered from COVID-19. CDR3 region: CASSSTLQGNYGYTF. CDR3 nucleotide sequence: TGTGCCAGCAGCTCTACACTACAGGGGAACTATGGCTACACCTTC.